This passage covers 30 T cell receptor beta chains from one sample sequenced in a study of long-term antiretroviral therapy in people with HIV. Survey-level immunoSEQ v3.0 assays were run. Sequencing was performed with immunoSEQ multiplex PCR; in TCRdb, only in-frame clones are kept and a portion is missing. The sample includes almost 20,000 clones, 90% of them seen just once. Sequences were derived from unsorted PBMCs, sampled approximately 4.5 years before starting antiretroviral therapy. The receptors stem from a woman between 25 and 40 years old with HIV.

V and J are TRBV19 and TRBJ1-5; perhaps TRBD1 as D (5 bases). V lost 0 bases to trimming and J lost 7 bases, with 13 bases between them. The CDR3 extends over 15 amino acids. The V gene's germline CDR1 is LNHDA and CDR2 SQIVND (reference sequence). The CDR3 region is CASSIDRRDGQPQHF. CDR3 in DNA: TGTGCCAGTAGTATAGATCGGCGGGACGGACAGCCCCAGCATTTT.

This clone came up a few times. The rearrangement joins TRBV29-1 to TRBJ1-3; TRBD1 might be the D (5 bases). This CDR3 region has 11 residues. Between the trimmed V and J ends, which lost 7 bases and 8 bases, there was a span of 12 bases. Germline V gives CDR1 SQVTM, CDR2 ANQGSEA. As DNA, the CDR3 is TGCAGCGGGCAGCGGGGCGACACCATATATTTT. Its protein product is CSGQRGDTIYF.

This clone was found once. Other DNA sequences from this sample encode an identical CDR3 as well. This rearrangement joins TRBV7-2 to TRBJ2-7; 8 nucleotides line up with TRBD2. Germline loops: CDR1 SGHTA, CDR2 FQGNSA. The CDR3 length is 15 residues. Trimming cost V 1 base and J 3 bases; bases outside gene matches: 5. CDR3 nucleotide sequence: TGTGCCAGCAGCTTAGGGTCGGGGGGGCTCTACGAGCAGTACTTC. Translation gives CASSLGSGGLYEQYF.

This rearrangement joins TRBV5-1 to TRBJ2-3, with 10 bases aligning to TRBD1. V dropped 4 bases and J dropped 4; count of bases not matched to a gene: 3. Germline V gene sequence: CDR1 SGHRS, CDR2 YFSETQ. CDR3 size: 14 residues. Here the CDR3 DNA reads TGCGCCAGCAGCCCCGGACAGGGGGCAGATACGCAGTATTTT. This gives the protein CASSPGQGADTQYF.

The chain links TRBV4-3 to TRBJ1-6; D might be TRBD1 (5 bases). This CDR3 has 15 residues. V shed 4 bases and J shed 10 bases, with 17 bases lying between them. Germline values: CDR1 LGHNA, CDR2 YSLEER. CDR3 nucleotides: TGCGCCAGCAGCCCTCGGGACTCAGGAGGATCACCCCTCCACTTT. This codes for CASSPRDSGGSPLHF.

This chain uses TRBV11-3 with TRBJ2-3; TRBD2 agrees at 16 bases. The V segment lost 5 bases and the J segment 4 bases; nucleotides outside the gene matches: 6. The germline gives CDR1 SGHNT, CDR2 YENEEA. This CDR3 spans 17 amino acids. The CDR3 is CASSGGTSGGAADTQYF. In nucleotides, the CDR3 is TGTGCCAGCAGCGGAGGGACTAGCGGGGGGGCCGCAGATACGCAGTATTTT.

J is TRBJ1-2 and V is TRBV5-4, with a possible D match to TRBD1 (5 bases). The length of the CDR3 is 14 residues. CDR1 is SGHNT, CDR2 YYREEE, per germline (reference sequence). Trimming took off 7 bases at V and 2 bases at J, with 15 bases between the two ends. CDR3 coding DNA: TGTGCCAGCGCCGCCCAGGGAGGGAACTATGGCTACACCTTC. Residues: CASAAQGGNYGYTF.

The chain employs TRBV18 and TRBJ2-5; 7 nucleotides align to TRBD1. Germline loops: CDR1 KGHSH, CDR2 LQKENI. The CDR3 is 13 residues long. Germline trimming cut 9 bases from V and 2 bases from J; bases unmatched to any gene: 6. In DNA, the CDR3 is TGTGCCAGTAGAAGGGACAGTCAAGAGACCCAGTACTTC. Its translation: CASRRDSQETQYF. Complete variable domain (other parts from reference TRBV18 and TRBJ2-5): NAGVMQNPRHLVRRRGQEARLRCSPMKGHSHVYWYRQLPEEGLKFMVYLQKENIIDESGMPKERFSAEFPKEGPSILRIQQVVRGDSAAYFCASRRDSQETQYFGPGTRLLVL.

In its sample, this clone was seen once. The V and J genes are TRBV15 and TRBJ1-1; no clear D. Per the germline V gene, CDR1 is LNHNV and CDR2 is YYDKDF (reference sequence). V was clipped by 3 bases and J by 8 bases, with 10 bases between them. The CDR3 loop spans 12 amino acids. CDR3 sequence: CATSRDRGEAFF. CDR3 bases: TGTGCCACCAGCAGGGACCGTGGAGAAGCTTTCTTT. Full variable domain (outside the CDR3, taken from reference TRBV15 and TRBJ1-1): DAMVIQNPRYQVTQFGKPVTLSCSQTLNHNVMYWYQQKSSQAPKLLFHYYDKDFNNEADTPDNFQSRRPNTSFCFLDIRSPGLGDTAMYLCATSRDRGEAFFGQGTRLTVV.

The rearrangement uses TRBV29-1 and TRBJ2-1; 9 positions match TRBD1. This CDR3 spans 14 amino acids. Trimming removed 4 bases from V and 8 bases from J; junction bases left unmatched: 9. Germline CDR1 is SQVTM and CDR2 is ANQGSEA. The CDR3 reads CSVGPGQGSDEQFF. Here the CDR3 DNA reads TGCAGCGTTGGCCCGGGACAGGGATCTGATGAGCAGTTCTTC.

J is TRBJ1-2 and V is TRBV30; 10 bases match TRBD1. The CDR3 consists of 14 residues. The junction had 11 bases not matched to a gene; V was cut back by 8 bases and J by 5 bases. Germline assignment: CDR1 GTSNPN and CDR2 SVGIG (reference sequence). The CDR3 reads CAKESGQGKYGYTF. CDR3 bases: TGTGCCAAAGAGTCGGGACAGGGGAAGTATGGCTACACCTTC.

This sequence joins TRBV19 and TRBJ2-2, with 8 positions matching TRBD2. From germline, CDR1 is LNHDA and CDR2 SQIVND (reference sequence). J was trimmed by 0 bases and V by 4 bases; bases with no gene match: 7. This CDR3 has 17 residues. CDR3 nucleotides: TGTGCCAGTAGTAGAAGGGGACTAGGATCGAACACCGGGGAGCTGTTTTTT. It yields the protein CASSRRGLGSNTGELFF.

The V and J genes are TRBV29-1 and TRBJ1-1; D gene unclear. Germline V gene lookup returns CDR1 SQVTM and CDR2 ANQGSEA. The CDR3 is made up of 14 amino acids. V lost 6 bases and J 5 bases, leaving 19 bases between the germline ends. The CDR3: CSVVYRSVWTEAFF. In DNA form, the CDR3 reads TGCAGCGTAGTGTACCGCTCAGTCTGGACTGAAGCTTTCTTT.

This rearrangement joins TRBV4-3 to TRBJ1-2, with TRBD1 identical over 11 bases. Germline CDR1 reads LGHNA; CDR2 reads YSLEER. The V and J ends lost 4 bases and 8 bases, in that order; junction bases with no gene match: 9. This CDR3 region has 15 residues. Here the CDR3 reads CASSPSGQGAHGYTF. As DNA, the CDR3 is TGCGCCAGCAGCCCTTCAGGACAGGGGGCTCACGGCTACACCTTC.

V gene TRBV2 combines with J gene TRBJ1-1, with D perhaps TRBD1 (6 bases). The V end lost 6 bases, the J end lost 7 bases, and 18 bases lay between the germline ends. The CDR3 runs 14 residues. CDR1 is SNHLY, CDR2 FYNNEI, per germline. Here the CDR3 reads CASRRDGGPNEAFF. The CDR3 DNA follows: TGTGCCAGCAGGAGAGACGGGGGGCCTAATGAAGCTTTCTTT.

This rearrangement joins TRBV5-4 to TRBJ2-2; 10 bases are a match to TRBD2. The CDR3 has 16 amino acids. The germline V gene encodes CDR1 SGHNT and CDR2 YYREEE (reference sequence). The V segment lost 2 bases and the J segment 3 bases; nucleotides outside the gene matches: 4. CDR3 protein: CASSFSSGGDTGELFF. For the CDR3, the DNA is TGTGCCAGCAGCTTCTCTAGCGGGGGAGACACCGGGGAGCTGTTTTTT. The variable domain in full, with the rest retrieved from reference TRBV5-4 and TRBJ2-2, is ETGVTQSPTHLIKTRGQQVTLRCSSQSGHNTVSWYQQALGQGPQFIFQYYREEENGRGNFPPRFSGLQFPNYSSELNVNALELDDSALYLCASSFSSGGDTGELFFGEGSRLTVL.

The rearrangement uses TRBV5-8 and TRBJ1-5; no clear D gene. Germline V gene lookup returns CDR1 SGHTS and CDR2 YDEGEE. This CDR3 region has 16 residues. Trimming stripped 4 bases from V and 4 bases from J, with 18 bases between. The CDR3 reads CASSPRNVAGNQPQHF. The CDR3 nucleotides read TGTGCCAGCAGCCCCCGGAATGTAGCGGGTAATCAGCCCCAGCATTTT.

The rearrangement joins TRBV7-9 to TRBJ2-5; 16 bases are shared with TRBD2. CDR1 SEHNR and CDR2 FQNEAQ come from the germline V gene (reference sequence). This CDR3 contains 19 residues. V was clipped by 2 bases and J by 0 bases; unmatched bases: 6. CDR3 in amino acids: CASSLRPGLAGGNQETQYF. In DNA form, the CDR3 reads TGTGCCAGCAGCTTAAGACCGGGACTAGCGGGGGGGAACCAAGAGACCCAGTACTTC.

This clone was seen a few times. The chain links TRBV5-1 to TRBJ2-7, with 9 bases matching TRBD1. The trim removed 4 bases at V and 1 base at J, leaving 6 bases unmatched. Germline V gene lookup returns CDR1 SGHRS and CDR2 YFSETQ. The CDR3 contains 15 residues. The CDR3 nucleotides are TGCGCCAGCAGCAATCCGGGACAGGGTTCCTACGAGCAGTACTTC. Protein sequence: CASSNPGQGSYEQYF.

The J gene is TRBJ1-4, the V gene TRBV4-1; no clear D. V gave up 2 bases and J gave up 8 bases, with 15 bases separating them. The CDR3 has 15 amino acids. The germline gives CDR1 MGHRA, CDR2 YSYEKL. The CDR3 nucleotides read TGCGCCAGCAGCCAATATATTACCGAGGAGGAAAAACTGTTTTTT. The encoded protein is CASSQYITEEEKLFF.

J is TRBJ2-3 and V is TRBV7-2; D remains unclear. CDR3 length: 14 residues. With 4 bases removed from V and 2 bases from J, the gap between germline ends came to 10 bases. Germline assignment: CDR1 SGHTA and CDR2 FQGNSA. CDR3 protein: CASSSGLFTDTQYF. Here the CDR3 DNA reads TGTGCCAGCAGCTCCGGCCTATTCACAGATACGCAGTATTTT.

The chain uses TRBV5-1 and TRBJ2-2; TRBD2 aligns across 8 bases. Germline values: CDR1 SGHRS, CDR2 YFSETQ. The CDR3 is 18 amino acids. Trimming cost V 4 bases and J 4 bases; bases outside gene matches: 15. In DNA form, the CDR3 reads TGCGCCAGCAGCACCGAAGCAAGCGGGGGCCCTTTCACCGGGGAGCTGTTTTTT. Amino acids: CASSTEASGGPFTGELFF.

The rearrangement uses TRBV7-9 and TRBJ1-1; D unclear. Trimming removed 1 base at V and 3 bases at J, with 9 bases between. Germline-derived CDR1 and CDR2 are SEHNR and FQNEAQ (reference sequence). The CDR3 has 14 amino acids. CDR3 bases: TGTGCCAGCAGCTTAGGGACGGACCACACTGAAGCTTTCTTT. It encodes CASSLGTDHTEAFF.

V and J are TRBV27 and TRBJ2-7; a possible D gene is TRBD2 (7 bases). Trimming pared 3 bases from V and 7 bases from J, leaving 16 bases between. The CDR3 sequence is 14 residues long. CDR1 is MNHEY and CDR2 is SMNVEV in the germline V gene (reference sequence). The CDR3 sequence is CASSFVGGPGEQYF. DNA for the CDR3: TGTGCCAGCAGTTTCGTCGGGGGGCCCGGAGAGCAGTACTTC.

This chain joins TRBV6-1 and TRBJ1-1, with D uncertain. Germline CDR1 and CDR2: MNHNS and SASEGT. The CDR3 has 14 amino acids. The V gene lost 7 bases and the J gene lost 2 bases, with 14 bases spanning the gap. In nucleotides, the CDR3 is TGTGCCAGCAATGCGGGAACAGATAACACTGAAGCTTTCTTT. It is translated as CASNAGTDNTEAFF.

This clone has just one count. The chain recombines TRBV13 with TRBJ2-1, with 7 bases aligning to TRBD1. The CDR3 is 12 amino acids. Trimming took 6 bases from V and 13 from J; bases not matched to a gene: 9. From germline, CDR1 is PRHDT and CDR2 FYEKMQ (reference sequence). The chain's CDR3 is CASSPRTGKQFF. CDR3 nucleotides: TGTGCCAGCAGTCCAAGGACAGGTAAACAGTTCTTC.

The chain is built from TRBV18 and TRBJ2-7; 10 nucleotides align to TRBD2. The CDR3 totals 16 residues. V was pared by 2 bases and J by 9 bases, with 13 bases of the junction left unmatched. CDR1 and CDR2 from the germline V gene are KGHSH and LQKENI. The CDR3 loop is CASSPSPSGGLVVQYF. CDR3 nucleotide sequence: TGTGCCAGCTCACCAAGTCCTAGCGGGGGTCTTGTCGTGCAGTACTTC.

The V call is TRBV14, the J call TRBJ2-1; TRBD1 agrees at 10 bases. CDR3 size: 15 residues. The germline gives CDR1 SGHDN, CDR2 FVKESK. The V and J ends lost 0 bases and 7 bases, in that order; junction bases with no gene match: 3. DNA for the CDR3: TGTGCCAGCAGCCAAGATTGGGACAGGGGAAATGAGCAGTTCTTC. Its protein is CASSQDWDRGNEQFF.

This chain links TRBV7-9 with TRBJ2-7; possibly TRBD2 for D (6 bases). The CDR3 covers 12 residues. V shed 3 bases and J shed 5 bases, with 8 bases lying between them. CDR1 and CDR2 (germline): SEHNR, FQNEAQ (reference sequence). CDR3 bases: TGTGCCAGCAGCTTGTCGGGGGACGAGCAGTACTTC. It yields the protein CASSLSGDEQYF.

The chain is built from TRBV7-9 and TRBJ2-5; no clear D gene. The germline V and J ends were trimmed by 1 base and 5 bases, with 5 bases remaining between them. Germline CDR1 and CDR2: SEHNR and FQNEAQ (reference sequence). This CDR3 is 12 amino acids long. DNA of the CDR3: TGTGCCAGCAGCTTAGTCCTGGAGACCCAGTACTTC. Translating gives CASSLVLETQYF.